The 21 T cell receptor beta chains presented below share a single source sample, sequenced in a study of beta chain features in type 1 diabetes. Study findings and constraints: Across all four CD4+ subsets, people with type 1 diabetes showed modestly shorter TCRB CDR3s.

As every portion of the isolated RNA was reverse transcribed, the sequencing read expressed TCRB transcripts. Libraries were prepared by immunoSEQ multiplex PCR; TCRdb keeps only in-frame clonotypes and omits some of them. The sample carries around 170,000 clones, 9% recorded once. The antigens of these receptors remain unknown. Sequenced input: central memory CD4+ T cells from blood. All receptors come from a woman aged 30 to 39 with type 1 diabetes.

In its sample, this clone was seen a few times. This sequence joins TRBV2 and TRBJ2-3; TRBD2 is a possible D gene (6 bases). CDR3 length: 14 residues. CDR1 and CDR2 (germline): SNHLY, FYNNEI. The V end was cut by 6 bases, the J end by 2 bases, with 12 bases between. In nucleotides, the CDR3 is TGTGCCAGCAGGGACTATGGCCCCACAGATACGCAGTATTTT. Its protein is CASRDYGPTDTQYF. Variable domain in full (rest from reference TRBV2 and TRBJ2-3): EPEVTQTPSHQVTQMGQEVILRCVPISNHLYFYWYRQILGQKVEFLVSFYNNEISEKSEIFDDQFSVERPDGSNFTLKIRSTKLEDSAMYFCASRDYGPTDTQYFGPGTRLTVL.

V gene TRBV4-1 combines with J gene TRBJ1-1, with a weak D call TRBD1 (5 bases). Germline V gives CDR1 MGHRA, CDR2 YSYEKL. The CDR3 loop spans 18 amino acids. V lost 3 bases and J 0 bases, leaving 20 bases between the germline ends. The chain's CDR3 is CASSHAGLRIFMNTEAFF. The CDR3 DNA sequence: TGCGCCAGCAGCCATGCGGGACTCCGGATTTTTATGAACACTGAAGCTTTCTTT.

There are a few counts of this clone. CDR3 residues: CAWSVGEDREAFF. The CDR3 nucleotides are TGTGCCTGGAGTGTAGGGGAGGACAGGGAAGCTTTCTTT. This chain uses TRBV30 with TRBJ1-1; 7 nucleotides agree with TRBD1. Losses at the gene ends were 0 bases for V and 8 bases for J; bases not matched to a gene: 6. CDR1 is GTSNPN, CDR2 SVGIG, per germline (reference sequence). The CDR3 has 13 residues.

The V gene is TRBV19, the J gene TRBJ2-6, with D unclear. The V end was cut by 7 bases, the J end by 4 bases, with 11 bases between. Per the germline V gene, CDR1 is LNHDA and CDR2 is SQIVND (reference sequence). CDR3 length equals 14 residues. CDR3 DNA: TGTGCCAGTATGGCCGGGTTGGGGGCCAACGTCCTGACTTTC. The encoded protein is CASMAGLGANVLTF.

The chain uses TRBV5-6 and TRBJ2-3, with a possible D match to TRBD1 (6 bases). V was clipped by 4 bases and J by 0 bases, with 18 bases between them. Germline-derived CDR1 and CDR2 are SGHDT and YYEEEE. This CDR3 contains 17 residues. CDR3 in amino acids: CASSLTVTGDSTDTQYF. As DNA, the CDR3 is TGTGCCAGCAGCCTAACGGTGACAGGAGATAGCACAGATACGCAGTATTTT.

This clone was found a few times. This chain links TRBV7-3 with TRBJ2-4; 13 bases map to TRBD2. Germline V gene data show CDR1 as SGHTA and CDR2 as FQGTGA. Losses at the gene ends were 6 bases for V and 12 bases for J; bases not matched to a gene: 20. This CDR3 region has 18 residues. This CDR3 reads CASSHRLAGGQRGGSQYF. CDR3 bases: TGTGCCAGCAGTCACCGACTAGCGGGAGGACAACGGGGGGGATCTCAGTACTTC.

A few counts support this clone. Here the CDR3 DNA reads TGTGCCATCCCCGGGACAGGGGGCTACGAGCAGTACTTC. The encoded protein is CAIPGTGGYEQYF. The chain links TRBV28 to TRBJ2-7; 11 bases fit TRBD1. Germline CDR1 and CDR2: MDHEN and SYDVKM. This CDR3 has 13 amino acids. V dropped 10 bases and J dropped 3; count of bases not matched to a gene: 5.

V and J are TRBV7-9 and TRBJ1-2; no clear D gene. In germline, CDR1 is SEHNR, CDR2 FQNEAQ (reference sequence). This CDR3 has 14 residues. V lost 4 bases and J 2 bases, leaving 11 bases between the germline ends. The CDR3 coding sequence is TGTGCCAGCAGCTATTCGGGGTTCAACTATGGCTACACCTTC. Translated, it gives CASSYSGFNYGYTF.

V gene TRBV29-1 combines with J gene TRBJ1-1, with D possibly matching TRBD1 (5 bases). V lost 4 bases to trimming and J lost 4 bases, with 10 bases between them. The CDR3 runs 12 residues. Germline V CDR1 and CDR2: SQVTM, ANQGSEA. CDR3 coding DNA: TGCAGCGTTGGGCGGGGGGGCACTGAAGCTTTCTTT. Protein: CSVGRGGTEAFF.

This clone has more than one count but fewer than ten. The J gene is TRBJ2-1, the V gene TRBV19, with 8 bases lining up with TRBD1. Germline V gene sequence: CDR1 LNHDA, CDR2 SQIVND (reference sequence). J was trimmed by 10 bases and V by 5 bases; bases with no gene match: 4. CDR3 size: 12 residues. This chain's CDR3 is CASSPGTGEQFF. In DNA, the CDR3 is TGTGCCAGTAGTCCAGGGACAGGCGAGCAGTTCTTC.

The V call is TRBV7-2, the J call TRBJ2-2; the match to TRBD1 covers 9 bases. Germline trimming cut 5 bases from V and 9 bases from J; bases unmatched to any gene: 10. CDR1 SGHTA and CDR2 FQGNSA come from the germline V gene. The length of the CDR3 is 15 residues. CDR3 sequence reads: CASSARDRAPRELFF. In DNA, the CDR3 is TGTGCCAGCAGCGCCCGGGACAGGGCACCCCGGGAGCTGTTTTTT.

This clone was counted a few times. The V call is TRBV7-9, the J call TRBJ2-1, with D unclear. V lost 4 bases, J lost 12 bases, and 22 bases lay in between. The length of the CDR3 is 15 residues. The germline gives CDR1 SEHNR, CDR2 FQNEAQ (reference sequence). DNA for the CDR3: TGTGCCAGCAGCTACTCCTACTACCTGCAGAACGGGCAGTTCTTC. It specifies CASSYSYYLQNGQFF. Supplemented by reference TRBV7-9 and TRBJ2-1, the full variable domain reads DTGVSQNPRHKITKRGQNVTFRCDPISEHNRLYWYRQTLGQGPEFLTYFQNEAQLEKSRLLSDRFSAERPKGSFSTLEIQRTEQGDSAMYLCASSYSYYLQNGQFFGPGTRLTVL.

The rearrangement links TRBV28 to TRBJ2-7, with D hard to call. The V and J ends lost 1 base and 4 bases respectively, with 5 bases between them. Germline loops: CDR1 MDHEN, CDR2 SYDVKM. The CDR3 consists of 12 residues. DNA for the CDR3: TGTGCCAGCAGTTTATCGCAGTACGAGCAGTACTTC. It specifies CASSLSQYEQYF.

This clone has more than one count but fewer than ten. The chain carries TRBV29-1 and TRBJ2-1; D might be TRBD2 (6 bases). This CDR3 has 20 amino acids. Germline V gene sequence: CDR1 SQVTM, CDR2 ANQGSEA. V lost 5 bases and J 0 bases, leaving 29 bases between the germline ends. This CDR3 reads CSVRLDGGGPELSSYNEQFF. In nucleotides, the CDR3 is TGCAGCGTTCGGCTCGATGGGGGAGGTCCCGAATTGAGCTCCTACAATGAGCAGTTCTTC.

Only a few counts were recorded for this clone. The genes are TRBV30 and TRBJ1-2; no firm D call. The CDR3 spans 12 residues. Trimming pared 0 bases from V and 4 bases from J, leaving 6 bases between. CDR1 is GTSNPN, CDR2 SVGIG, per germline (reference sequence). The CDR3 nucleotides are TGTGCCTGGAGTGTACTCGGCTATGGCTACACCTTC. This encodes CAWSVLGYGYTF.

This clone was recorded a few times. The chain carries TRBV2 and TRBJ1-5; 10 nucleotides line up with TRBD1. Germline V gene data show CDR1 as SNHLY and CDR2 as FYNNEI. The CDR3 is 15 amino acids. V lost 5 bases to trimming and J lost 5 bases; unmatched junction nucleotides: 6. The CDR3 DNA reads as TGTGCCAGCAGTTGGGACAGGGGACCCCATCAGCCCCAGCATTTT. The encoded protein is CASSWDRGPHQPQHF.

This clone was detected only a few times. The chain couples TRBV7-3 to TRBJ2-7; 10 bases line up with TRBD1. The germline CDR1 and CDR2 sequences are SGHTA and FQGTGA. The CDR3 runs to 14 residues. V gave up 1 base and J gave up 7 bases; unmatched junction bases: 4. The CDR3 DNA sequence: TGTGCCAGCAGCTTAAAGGGACAGGGGACAGAGCAGTACTTC. Its translation is CASSLKGQGTEQYF.

Note on this clone: The sample contains more than one DNA sequence encoding this CDR3. The rearrangement joins TRBV5-1 to TRBJ2-2; D remains ambiguous. Trimming cost V 0 bases and J 5 bases, with 8 bases left between them. Germline-derived CDR1 and CDR2 are SGHRS and YFSETQ. The CDR3 runs 14 residues. The chain's CDR3 is CASSLEPGTGELFF. CDR3 nucleotides: TGCGCCAGCAGCTTGGAGCCAGGAACCGGGGAGCTGTTTTTT.

CDR3 DNA: TGCGCCAGCAGCCTCGGACAGGGTTGGGCAGATACGCAGTATTTT. It yields the protein CASSLGQGWADTQYF. The chain carries TRBV5-1 and TRBJ2-3, with TRBD1 matching 8 bases. This CDR3 has 15 residues. V dropped 4 bases and J dropped 4; count of bases not matched to a gene: 8. In germline, CDR1 is SGHRS, CDR2 YFSETQ.

This clone has only a few counts. The V gene is TRBV7-9, the J gene TRBJ2-1, with TRBD2 identical over 11 bases. V shed 6 bases and J 7 bases; nucleotides not matched to a gene: 11. CDR3 size: 16 residues. Germline CDR1 SEHNR, CDR2 FQNEAQ (reference sequence). The CDR3 DNA sequence: TGTGCCAGCAGTTCTTGGGGAACTAGCGGGAGAAATGAGCAGTTCTTC. This codes for CASSSWGTSGRNEQFF.

The rearrangement uses TRBV11-2 and TRBJ2-5; D remains unclear. The CDR3 loop spans 13 amino acids. Germline V CDR1 and CDR2: SGHAT, FQNNGV. V shed 5 bases and J shed 2 bases, with 9 bases lying between them. CDR3 protein: CASSMAVQETQYF. The CDR3 bases are TGTGCCAGCAGCATGGCGGTTCAAGAGACCCAGTACTTC.